This TCR beta chain originates from a study of T cells in pancreatic ductal adenocarcinoma. Whole-study results and caveats: Tumors hold more CD45RO+ effector T cells, which may bias toward lower diversity. Tumor and blood clonality did not differ significantly, about 0.11 versus 0.072.

Selected pancreatic ductal adenocarcinoma patients had undergone surgery without neoadjuvant therapy. Clones were sequenced by immunoSEQ multiplex PCR, and TCRdb holds only the in-frame ones, with some missing. The sample carries about 97,000 clones, nearly 95% recorded once. Regarding this clone: No antigen is known for it.

V was cut by 5 bases and J by 8 bases, with 18 bases left in between. The CDR3 has 14 amino acids. In germline, CDR1 is SNHLY, CDR2 FYNNEI. Sequencing was carried out using PBMCs. The receptor's source is a human donor with pancreatic ductal adenocarcinoma. This chain uses TRBV2 with TRBJ1-2; unclear D gene. The CDR3 loop is CASSLRSADWGYTF. For the CDR3, the DNA is TGTGCCAGCAGTCTGCGTTCGGCCGACTGGGGCTACACCTTC. Full variable domain (outside the CDR3, taken from reference TRBV2 and TRBJ1-2): EPEVTQTPSHQVTQMGQEVILRCVPISNHLYFYWYRQILGQKVEFLVSFYNNEISEKSEIFDDQFSVERPDGSNFTLKIRSTKLEDSAMYFCASSLRSADWGYTFGSGTRLTVV.